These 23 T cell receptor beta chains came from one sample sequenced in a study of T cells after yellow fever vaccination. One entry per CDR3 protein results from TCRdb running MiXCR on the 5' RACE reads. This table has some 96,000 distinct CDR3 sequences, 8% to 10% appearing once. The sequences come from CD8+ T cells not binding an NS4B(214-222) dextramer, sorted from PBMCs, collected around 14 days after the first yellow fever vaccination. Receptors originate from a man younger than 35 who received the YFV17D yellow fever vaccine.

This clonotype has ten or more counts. CDR3 residues: CASSYDAETYNEQFF. The CDR3 region has the DNA TGTGCCAGCAGTTACGACGCGGAAACCTACAATGAGCAGTTCTTC. The rearrangement uses TRBV6-2 or TRBV6-3 and TRBJ2-1; D remains ambiguous. Per germline, CDR1 MNHEY and CDR2 SVGEGT. Trimming shortened V by 2 bases and J by 2 bases, and 10 bases separated the two germline ends. This CDR3 is 15 amino acids long.

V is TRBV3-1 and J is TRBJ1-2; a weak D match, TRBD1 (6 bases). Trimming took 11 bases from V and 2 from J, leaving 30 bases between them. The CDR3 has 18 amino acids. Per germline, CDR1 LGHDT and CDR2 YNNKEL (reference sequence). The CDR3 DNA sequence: TGTGCCCTCAGCCACGTTGGGGGGGGCGAGGATGGGAACTATGGCTACACCTTC. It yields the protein CALSHVGGGEDGNYGYTF. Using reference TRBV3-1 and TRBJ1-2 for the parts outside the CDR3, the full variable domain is DTAVSQTPKYLVTQMGNDKSIKCEQNLGHDTMYWYKQDSKKFLKIMFSYNNKELIINETVPNRFSPKSPDKAHLNLHINSLELGDSAVYFCALSHVGGGEDGNYGYTFGSGTRLTVV.

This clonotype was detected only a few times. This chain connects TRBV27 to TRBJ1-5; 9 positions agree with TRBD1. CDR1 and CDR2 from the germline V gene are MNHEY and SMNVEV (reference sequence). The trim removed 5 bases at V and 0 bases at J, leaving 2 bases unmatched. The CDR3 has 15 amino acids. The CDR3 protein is CASSGTGNSNQPQHF. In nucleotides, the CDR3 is TGTGCCAGCAGTGGGACAGGGAATAGCAATCAGCCCCAGCATTTT.

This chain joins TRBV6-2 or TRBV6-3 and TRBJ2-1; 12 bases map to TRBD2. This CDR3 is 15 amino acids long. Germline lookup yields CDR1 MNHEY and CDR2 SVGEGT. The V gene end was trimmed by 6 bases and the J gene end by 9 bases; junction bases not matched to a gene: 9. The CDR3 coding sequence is TGTGCCAGCAGCCGACTAGCGGGGGTTTTGGGTGAGCAGTTCTTC. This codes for CASSRLAGVLGEQFF.

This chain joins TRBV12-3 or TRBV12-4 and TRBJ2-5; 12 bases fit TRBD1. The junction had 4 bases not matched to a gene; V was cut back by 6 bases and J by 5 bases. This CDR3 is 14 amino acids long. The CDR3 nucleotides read TGTGCCAGCAGCGGGACAGGGGGCATGGAGACCCAGTACTTC. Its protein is CASSGTGGMETQYF.

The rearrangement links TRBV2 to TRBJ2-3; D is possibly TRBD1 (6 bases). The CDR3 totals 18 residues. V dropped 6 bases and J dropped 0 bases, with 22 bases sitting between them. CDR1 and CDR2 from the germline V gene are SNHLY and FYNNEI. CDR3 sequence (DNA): TGTGCCAGCAGCCCAGCAAGGCCAGGGGCCTATAGCACAGATACGCAGTATTTT. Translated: CASSPARPGAYSTDTQYF.

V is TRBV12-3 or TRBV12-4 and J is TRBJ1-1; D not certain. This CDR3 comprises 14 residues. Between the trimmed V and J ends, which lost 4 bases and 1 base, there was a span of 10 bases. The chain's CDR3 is CASSSADSNTEAFF. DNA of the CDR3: TGTGCCAGCAGTTCAGCAGATTCGAACACTGAAGCTTTCTTT.

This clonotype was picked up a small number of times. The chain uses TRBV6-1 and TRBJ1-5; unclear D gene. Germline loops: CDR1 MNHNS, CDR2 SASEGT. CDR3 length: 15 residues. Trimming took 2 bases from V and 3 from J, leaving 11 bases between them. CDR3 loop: CASSESGGLNQPQHF. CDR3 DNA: TGTGCCAGCAGTGAATCGGGCGGCCTCAATCAGCCCCAGCATTTT.

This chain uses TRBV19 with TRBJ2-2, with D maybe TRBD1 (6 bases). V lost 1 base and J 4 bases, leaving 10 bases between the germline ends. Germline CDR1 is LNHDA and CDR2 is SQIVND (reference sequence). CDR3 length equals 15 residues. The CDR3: CASSIAGAGTGELFF. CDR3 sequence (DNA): TGTGCCAGTAGTATAGCAGGGGCTGGCACCGGGGAGCTGTTTTTT.

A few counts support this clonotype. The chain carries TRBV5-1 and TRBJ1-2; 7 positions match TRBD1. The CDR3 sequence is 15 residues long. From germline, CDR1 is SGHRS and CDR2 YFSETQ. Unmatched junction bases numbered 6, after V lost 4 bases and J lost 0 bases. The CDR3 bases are TGCGCCAGCAGCATGACAGGGAAAGCTAACTATGGCTACACCTTC. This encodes CASSMTGKANYGYTF.

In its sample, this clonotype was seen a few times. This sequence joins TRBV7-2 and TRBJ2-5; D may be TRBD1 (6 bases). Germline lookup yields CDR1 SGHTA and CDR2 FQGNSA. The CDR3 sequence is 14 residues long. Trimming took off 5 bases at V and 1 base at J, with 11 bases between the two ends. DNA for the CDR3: TGTGCCAGCAGCCCTAGGGGGTCCCAAGAGACCCAGTACTTC. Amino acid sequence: CASSPRGSQETQYF.

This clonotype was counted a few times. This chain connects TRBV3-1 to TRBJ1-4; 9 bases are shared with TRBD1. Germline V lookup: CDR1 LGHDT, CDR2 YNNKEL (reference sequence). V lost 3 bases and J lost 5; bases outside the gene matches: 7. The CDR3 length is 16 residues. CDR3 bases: TGTGCCAGCAGCCAGACCCCCGGGACAGGGAATGAAAAACTGTTTTTT. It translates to CASSQTPGTGNEKLFF.

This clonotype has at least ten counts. The DNA of the CDR3 is TGCAGCGTGGGCCGGGGCCTCTCCTACAATGAGCAGTTCTTC. Residues: CSVGRGLSYNEQFF. The chain carries TRBV29-1 and TRBJ2-1; D is possibly TRBD1 or TRBD2 (5 bases each). Germline V gene lookup returns CDR1 SQVTM and CDR2 ANQGSEA. CDR3 size: 14 residues. Trimming stripped 6 bases from V and 0 bases from J, with 12 bases between.

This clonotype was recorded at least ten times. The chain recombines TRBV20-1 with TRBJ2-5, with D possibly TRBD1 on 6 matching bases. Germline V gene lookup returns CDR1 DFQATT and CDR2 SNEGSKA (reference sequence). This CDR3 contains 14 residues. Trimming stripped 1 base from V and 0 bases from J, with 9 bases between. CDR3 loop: CSARGGQYQETQYF. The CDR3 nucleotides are TGCAGTGCTAGAGGGGGGCAGTACCAAGAGACCCAGTACTTC.

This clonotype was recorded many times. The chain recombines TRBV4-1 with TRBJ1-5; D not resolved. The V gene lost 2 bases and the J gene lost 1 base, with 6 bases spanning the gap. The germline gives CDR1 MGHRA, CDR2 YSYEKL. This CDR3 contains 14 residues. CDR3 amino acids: CASSQRHSNQPQHF. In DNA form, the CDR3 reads TGCGCCAGCAGCCAACGACACAGCAATCAGCCCCAGCATTTT.

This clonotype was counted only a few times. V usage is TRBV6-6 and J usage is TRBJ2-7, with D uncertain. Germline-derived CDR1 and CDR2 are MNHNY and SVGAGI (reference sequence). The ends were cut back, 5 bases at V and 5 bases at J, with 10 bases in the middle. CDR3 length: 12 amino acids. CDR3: CASSPVIHEQYV. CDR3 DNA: TGTGCCAGCAGTCCCGTTATCCACGAGCAGTACGTC.

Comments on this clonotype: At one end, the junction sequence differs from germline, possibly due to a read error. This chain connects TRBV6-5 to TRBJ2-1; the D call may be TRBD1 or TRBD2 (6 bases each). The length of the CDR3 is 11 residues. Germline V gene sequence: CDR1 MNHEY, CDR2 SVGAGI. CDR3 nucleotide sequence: TGTGCCAGCAGTTATAGGGGGGAGCGGTTCTTC. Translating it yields CASSYRGERFF.

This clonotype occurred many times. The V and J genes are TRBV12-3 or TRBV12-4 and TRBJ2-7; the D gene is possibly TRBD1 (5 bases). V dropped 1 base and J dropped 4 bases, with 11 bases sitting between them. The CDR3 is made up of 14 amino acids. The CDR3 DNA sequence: TGTGCCAGCAGTTTAGTAGGGGTGGGGTACGAGCAGTACGTC. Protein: CASSLVGVGYEQYV.

CDR3 protein: CASSFAGSTGELFF. The CDR3 DNA sequence: TGTGCCAGCAGCTTCGCAGGGAGCACCGGGGAGCTGTTTTTT. The chain links TRBV7-6 to TRBJ2-2; D possibly uses TRBD1 or TRBD2 (5 bases each). V lost 3 bases and J lost 4, with 9 bases in between. Germline assignment: CDR1 SGHVS and CDR2 FNYEAQ. This CDR3 region has 14 residues.

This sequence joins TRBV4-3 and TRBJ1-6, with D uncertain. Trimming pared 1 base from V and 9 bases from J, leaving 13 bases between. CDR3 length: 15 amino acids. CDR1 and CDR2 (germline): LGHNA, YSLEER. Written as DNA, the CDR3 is TGCGCCAGCAGCCAAGTGGGAGTTGGTACTTCACCCCTCCACTTT. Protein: CASSQVGVGTSPLHF.

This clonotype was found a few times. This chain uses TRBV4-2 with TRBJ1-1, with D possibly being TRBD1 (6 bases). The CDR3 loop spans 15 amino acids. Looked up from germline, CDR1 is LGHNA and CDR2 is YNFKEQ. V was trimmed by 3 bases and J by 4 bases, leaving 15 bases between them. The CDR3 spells CASSHIQGGGTEAFF. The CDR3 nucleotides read TGTGCCAGCAGCCATATACAGGGCGGCGGCACTGAAGCTTTCTTT.

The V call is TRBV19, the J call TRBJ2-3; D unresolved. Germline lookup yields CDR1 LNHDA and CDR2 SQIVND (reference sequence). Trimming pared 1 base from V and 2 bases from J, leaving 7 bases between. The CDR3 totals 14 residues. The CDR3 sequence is CASSIGRPTDTQYF. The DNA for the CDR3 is TGTGCCAGTAGTATAGGGCGGCCCACAGATACGCAGTATTTT.

This CDR3 is CASSFLPRGTEAFF. The DNA for the CDR3 is TGTGCCAGCAGTTTCCTCCCTCGTGGGACTGAAGCTTTCTTT. V is TRBV27 and J is TRBJ1-1, with D unresolved. Trimming shortened V by 3 bases and J by 5 bases, and 13 bases separated the two germline ends. In germline, CDR1 is MNHEY, CDR2 SMNVEV (reference sequence). This CDR3 is 14 amino acids long.